The sequence of this TCR beta chain was determined in a study of memory CD4+ T cells and cytomegalovirus serostatus. About the research overall: Of the healthy Belgian adults, roughly ten were CMV seropositive and around 22 seronegative. Overall study results and limits: Of 150 to 200 reported CMV TCRbeta sequences, under 80 were found in memory CD4+ repertoires. The CMV-associated TCR signature appears largely within the CD4+ memory repertoire.

Under the authors' procedure: After removing out-of-frame reads, around 2 million distinct TCRbeta sequences remained. Produced via immunoSEQ multiplex PCR; TCRdb's table is partial and in-frame only. V and J calls plus clone size are reproduced from that table; the DNA served to infer D and trimming. The repertoire holds 56,000 or so clones, with around 81% as singletons. The sort gate was single viable CD3+CD4+CD8-CD45RO+ cells for memory CD4+ T cells. With respect to this clone: What it binds is unknown.

Germline V lookup: CDR1 SGHVS, CDR2 FNYEAQ. With V trimmed by 2 bases and J by 8 bases, 13 bases remained unmatched. This CDR3 region has 18 residues. The TCR was taken from an adult in good health and CMV-seronegative. The gene calls are TRBV7-6 and TRBJ2-1; 12 bases align to TRBD2. The specimen sequenced was memory CD4+ T cells from blood. CDR3 sequence (DNA): TGTGCCAGCAGCTTACTCCTAGCGGGGGGGCCGGTTTCCTATGAGCAGTTCTTC. Translating gives CASSLLLAGGPVSYEQFF.